What follows is one T cell receptor beta chain and its context. This clone's antigen is unknown. No per-base quality is available; no much larger clone lies one base away. This specimen belongs to a study of post-analysis software for immune sequencing data (dated by TCRdb to about 2015). With respect to the entire study: Recorded disease courses included relapsing-remitting, secondary progressive and progressive-relapsing multiple sclerosis, with some patients lacking subtype annotation. The patient repertoires were compared against approximately ten previously published healthy control repertoires obtained from donors aged roughly 6 to 28 years. A subset of samples was prepared in parallel using single-end sample barcoding, then pooled and co-amplified after Illumina adapter ligation.

TCR beta repertoires were profiled from peripheral blood of under 15 young patients with multiple sclerosis to demonstrate the VDJtools post-analysis software. The multiple sclerosis patients were children and adolescents between about 6 and 15 years of age. The germline V gene yields MGHDK for CDR1 and SYGVNS for CDR2. The CDR3 runs 15 residues from the cysteine to the phenylalanine. Only CDR3 DNA is held: 45 bases, read in frame from base 1. General study outcomes and caveats: Significantly higher frequencies in patients than in controls were found for roughly five TRBV segments, including TRBV5-6, TRBV5-1 and TRBV20-1. Direct clustering with F measure showed strong co-clustering of samples prepared in the same batch, prompting a batch-effect correction. The multiple sclerosis patient group was slightly younger than the control group. Significantly lower normalized Chao1 diversity was found in multiple sclerosis patients than in controls, suggesting substantial peripheral T-cell clonal expansion.

The library was generated by PCR. The sequencer was an Illumina HiSeq 2500. To reduce PCR and sequencing biases, unique molecular identifiers were incorporated into the TCR beta cDNA libraries. Every 1 to 10 million input T cells yielded around 500,000 cDNA molecules, meaning each molecule approximated one T cell. Patient libraries were prepared and sequenced with the same protocol used for the earlier healthy control dataset. Samples belonging to the same batch were prepared together, multiplexed and sequenced on a shared HiSeq lane. The authors' pipeline ran thus. MIGEC handled the raw barcoded reads, throwing out single-read molecular identifier groups before consensus assembly and CDR3 extraction. VDJtools was used for post-analysis of the clonotype tables, with diversity normalized by down-sampling every dataset to the smallest sample size. In repertoire overlap clustering, CDR3 amino acid sequences, but not nucleotide sequences, were matched to correct batch-related cross-sample contamination. TCRdb redid the processing of the public reads, applying fastp at Q25 and MiXCR, and retained in-frame beta chains. Identical CDR3 proteins give one entry, which carries the most common genes and DNA. TCRdb assigned the V and J calls; the authors' analysis was not used. This sample gives 700,000 to 900,000 distinct CDR3 sequences in total; under 60% of them show up just once. 4.9% of the sample goes to the ten largest clones.

The chain is assembled from TRBV25-1 and TRBJ2-4, with 10 central nucleotides matching TRBD1. The DNA end lines up better with TRBJ2-7; the J call may be wrong. Material: blood. The TCR was taken from a girl aged 5-17 years with multiple sclerosis. The DNA reads TGTGCCAGCAGTGAATCCGGGACAGGGGTGGACGAGCAGTACTTC. This sequence encodes CASSESGTGVDEQYF.